The 26 T cell receptor beta chains below were found in one sample sequenced in a study of identical twins. TCRdb re-called the 5' RACE reads with MiXCR, one entry per CDR3 protein. Of more than 350,000 distinct CDR3 sequences in the sample, around 9% were seen once. The sequenced sample was naive T cells sorted from blood. The receptors were sampled from a woman aged 45 to 65 in good health.

This clonotype was found a few times. This chain joins TRBV7-9 and TRBJ2-7; no reliable D call. Trimming shortened V by 6 bases and J by 0 bases, and 18 bases separated the two germline ends. Germline loops: CDR1 SEHNR, CDR2 FQNEAQ (reference sequence). This CDR3 has 16 residues. The CDR3 DNA follows: TGTGCCAGCAGGGGTGGGTTCTTATCGGACTCCTACGAGCAGTACGTC. Protein: CASRGGFLSDSYEQYV.

This sequence joins TRBV7-2 and TRBJ2-1; 11 bases are shared with TRBD2. V was clipped by 5 bases and J by 5 bases; unmatched bases: 5. Germline V gene lookup returns CDR1 SGHTA and CDR2 FQGNSA. The CDR3 length is 15 residues. The CDR3 loop reads CASSHPGLADNEQFF. For the CDR3, the DNA is TGTGCCAGCAGCCATCCGGGACTAGCGGACAATGAGCAGTTCTTC.

This clonotype was recorded at least ten times. The DNA of the CDR3 is TGTGCCAGCACCCCCCAGGGTTCCGGTGGCTACACCTTC. Translating gives CASTPQGSGGYTF. The gene calls are TRBV12-3 or TRBV12-4 and TRBJ1-2; perhaps TRBD1 as D (5 bases). V was clipped by 7 bases and J by 7 bases, with 16 bases between them. This CDR3 has 13 amino acids.

This clonotype was detected many times. This sequence joins TRBV29-1 and TRBJ2-1; 10 bases agree with TRBD2. CDR1 and CDR2 (germline): SQVTM, ANQGSEA. This CDR3 contains 14 residues. V gave up 6 bases and J gave up 6 bases; unmatched junction bases: 8. The CDR3: CSVISGRAVNEQFF. Written as DNA, the CDR3 is TGCAGCGTAATCAGCGGGAGGGCCGTCAATGAGCAGTTCTTC.

This clonotype was seen repeatedly, ten times or more. The CDR3 DNA sequence: TGTGCCAGCAGTTCCCCGACTAGCGGGGCTACCTACGAGCAGTACTTC. It yields the protein CASSSPTSGATYEQYF. The chain combines TRBV6-6 with TRBJ2-7, with TRBD2 matching 11 bases. Germline assignment: CDR1 MNHNY and CDR2 SVGAGI (reference sequence). This CDR3 region has 16 residues. V was clipped by 4 bases and J by 2 bases; unmatched bases: 7.

This clonotype was seen a handful of times. The V call is TRBV6-5, the J call TRBJ2-7; D not certain. Germline loops: CDR1 MNHEY, CDR2 SVGAGI. The germline V and J ends were trimmed by 6 bases and 1 base, with 22 bases remaining between them. The CDR3 is 17 amino acids. Here the CDR3 DNA reads TGTGCCAGCAGGCCCCTTTCTCTGGGGTCGGGTTCCTACGAGCAGTACTTC. This sequence encodes CASRPLSLGSGSYEQYF.

In its sample, this clonotype was seen a few times. V gene TRBV14 combines with J gene TRBJ2-7, with D perhaps TRBD1 (6 bases). The CDR3 runs to 17 residues. In germline, CDR1 is SGHDN, CDR2 FVKESK. V lost 0 bases, J lost 0 bases, and 15 bases lay in between. The CDR3 DNA sequence: TGTGCCAGCAGCCAAGAGATTGAACAGGGATACTCCTACGAGCAGTACGTC. Amino acid sequence: CASSQEIEQGYSYEQYV.

This clonotype was detected many times. The chain uses TRBV5-1 and TRBJ1-1, with D maybe TRBD1 (5 bases). V was cut by 4 bases and J by 1 base, with 14 bases left in between. This CDR3 spans 15 amino acids. From germline, CDR1 is SGHRS and CDR2 YFSETQ. The CDR3 DNA reads TGCGCCAGCAGCCCTGGGGGAAGAGGGAACACTGAAGCTTTCTTT. Translation: CASSPGGRGNTEAFF.

The chain employs TRBV2 and TRBJ2-3, with 9 bases that match TRBD2. This CDR3 has 14 amino acids. Germline V CDR1 and CDR2: SNHLY, FYNNEI. After removal of 3 bases from V and 11 bases from J, the junction contained 9 bases not matched to a gene. DNA for the CDR3: TGTGCCAGCAGTGATGGAGCGGGGGGACCCATGCAGTATTTT. Protein product: CASSDGAGGPMQYF.

This clonotype was detected a few times. The gene calls are TRBV7-9 and TRBJ1-1; possibly TRBD1 for D (6 bases). The CDR3 length is 13 residues. Trimming took 0 bases from V and 6 from J, leaving 8 bases between them. CDR1 and CDR2 (germline): SEHNR, FQNEAQ (reference sequence). The CDR3 region has the DNA TGTGCCAGCAGCTTAGCGGGGGCTGCTGAAGCTTTCTTT. As protein: CASSLAGAAEAFF.

V and J are TRBV18 and TRBJ1-5; weak D call: TRBD1 (6 bases). Deletions cut 6 bases from V and 0 bases from J, with 12 bases between. The germline CDR1 and CDR2 sequences are KGHSH and LQKENI. This CDR3 has 15 residues. The CDR3 nucleotides read TGTGCCAGCTCCCTCGGGACAACTAGCAATCAGCCCCAGCATTTT. Translated, it gives CASSLGTTSNQPQHF.

The table lists this clonotype with a few counts. The chain has TRBV10-3 and TRBJ2-5, with TRBD1 identical over 9 bases. The CDR3 extends over 14 amino acids. The V and J ends lost 2 bases and 2 bases, in that order; junction bases with no gene match: 0. The germline V gene has CDR1 ENHRY and CDR2 SYGVKD. The CDR3 DNA reads as TGTGCCATCAGTGAGGGGACAGGGCAAGAGACCCAGTACTTC. Translated, it gives CAISEGTGQETQYF.

The V gene is TRBV11-2, the J gene TRBJ2-5, with TRBD2 matching over 15 bases. The CDR3 consists of 18 residues. Germline CDR1 and CDR2: SGHAT and FQNNGV. Trimming at V came to 5 bases and at J to 3 bases, leaving 10 bases not matched to a gene. CDR3 sequence (DNA): TGTGCCAGCAGCGTAGGAGGACTAGCGGGAGGGGGGGAAGAGACCCAGTACTTC. This codes for CASSVGGLAGGGEETQYF.

The gene calls are TRBV30 and TRBJ2-7; perhaps TRBD2 as D (8 bases). Trimming took off 8 bases at V and 2 bases at J, with 13 bases between the two ends. Germline V gives CDR1 GTSNPN, CDR2 SVGIG (reference sequence). CDR3 length: 12 residues. Here the CDR3 reads CAGTAGAYEQYF. The CDR3 region has the DNA TGTGCCGGGACAGCGGGGGCCTACGAGCAGTACTTC.

This clonotype was counted between two and nine times. This chain joins TRBV7-2 and TRBJ2-3; D is perhaps TRBD1 (7 bases). CDR1 SGHTA and CDR2 FQGNSA come from the germline V gene. The V gene lost 2 bases and the J gene lost 0 bases, with 12 bases spanning the gap. The CDR3 runs 16 residues. The CDR3 reads CASSLTQGGSTDTQYF. CDR3 sequence (DNA): TGTGCCAGCAGCTTAACTCAGGGGGGAAGCACAGATACGCAGTATTTT.

Only a few counts were recorded for this clonotype. This chain links TRBV10-3 with TRBJ2-1; D is unresolved. Trimming left V 2 bases short and J 4 bases short, with 12 bases between. The CDR3 spans 15 residues. Germline V gene lookup returns CDR1 ENHRY and CDR2 SYGVKD. CDR3 DNA sequence: TGTGCCATCAGTGAGATAATCGTTCCGTACAATGAGCAGTTCTTC. Translation gives CAISEIIVPYNEQFF.

The gene calls are TRBV20-1 and TRBJ2-3; 8 bases align to TRBD2. V lost 1 base to trimming and J lost 2 bases; unmatched junction nucleotides: 5. CDR1 DFQATT and CDR2 SNEGSKA come from the germline V gene (reference sequence). This CDR3 comprises 15 residues. CDR3 residues: CSARGTSIFTDTQYF. The CDR3 DNA sequence: TGCAGTGCTAGAGGGACTAGCATCTTCACAGATACGCAGTATTTT.

The chain carries TRBV29-1 and TRBJ2-1, with TRBD2 matching over 13 bases. The CDR3 extends over 14 amino acids. J was trimmed by 2 bases and V by 7 bases; bases with no gene match: 2. CDR1 SQVTM and CDR2 ANQGSEA come from the germline V gene. CDR3 protein: CSGGLAGTYNEQFF. The CDR3, as DNA: TGCAGCGGGGGACTAGCGGGGACCTACAATGAGCAGTTCTTC.

This clonotype has a handful of counts. V gene TRBV30 combines with J gene TRBJ2-7, with D possibly being TRBD2 (7 bases). Germline V lookup: CDR1 GTSNPN, CDR2 SVGIG (reference sequence). Trimming stripped 0 bases from V and 3 bases from J, with 18 bases between. This CDR3 has 16 amino acids. The CDR3 DNA reads TGTGCCTGGAGTGTACTTTCGGGGGGCGAAGGCTACGAGCAGTACTTC. Amino acid sequence: CAWSVLSGGEGYEQYF.

This clonotype was seen at least ten times. The rearrangement uses TRBV6-6 and TRBJ2-1; possibly TRBD1 for D (5 bases). Trimming took 3 bases from V and 15 from J, leaving 12 bases between them. Germline CDR1 MNHNY, CDR2 SVGAGI (reference sequence). The CDR3 contains 11 residues. The CDR3 nucleotides read TGTGCCAGCAGTTATGGCACAGGTCCGTTCTTC. It encodes CASSYGTGPFF.

V gene TRBV20-1 combines with J gene TRBJ2-3, with a weak D call TRBD2 (6 bases). Trimming took off 6 bases at V and 0 bases at J, with 19 bases between the two ends. Per the germline V gene, CDR1 is DFQATT and CDR2 is SNEGSKA (reference sequence). The CDR3 consists of 16 residues. CDR3: CSASPGGRTSTDTQYF. The DNA of the CDR3 is TGCAGTGCCTCCCCCGGAGGGCGGACTAGCACAGATACGCAGTATTTT.

As regards this clonotype: A clone one base away is much larger, so this may be a read error. The gene calls are TRBV9 and TRBJ2-4; D remains unclear. Germline V lookup: CDR1 SGDLS, CDR2 YYNGEE. This CDR3 spans 14 amino acids. The CDR3 sequence: CASSVSGSTNILYF. CDR3 coding DNA: TGTGCCAGCAGCGTATCTGGTAGCACCAACATTCTGTACTTC.

This clonotype came up a few times. The J gene is TRBJ1-6, the V gene TRBV5-1; D is undetermined. CDR1 is SGHRS, CDR2 YFSETQ, per germline. This CDR3 comprises 13 residues. V lost 8 bases, J lost 3 bases, and 9 bases lay in between. CDR3 sequence reads: CARAHIYNSPLHF. The CDR3 DNA reads TGCGCCAGAGCTCATATCTATAATTCACCCCTCCACTTT.

This clonotype was seen a handful of times. This chain connects TRBV5-1 to TRBJ2-6; no clear D gene. The CDR3 loop spans 16 amino acids. CDR1 is SGHRS and CDR2 is YFSETQ in the germline V gene. With 2 bases removed from V and 0 bases from J, the gap between germline ends came to 9 bases. CDR3 DNA: TGCGCCAGCAGCTTTCGACAAGACTCTGGGGCCAACGTCCTGACTTTC. Amino acid sequence: CASSFRQDSGANVLTF.

To note about this clonotype: A much larger clone lies one base from this, so it may be a read error. V usage is TRBV5-1 and J usage is TRBJ1-1, with D possibly TRBD1 on 5 matching bases. The CDR3 has 15 residues. Germline CDR1 SGHRS, CDR2 YFSETQ. The CDR3 bases are TGCGCCAGCAGCTTGTTTGAACAGGTTGACACTAAAGCTTTCTTT. Encoded protein: CASSLFEQVDTKAFF.

The chain employs TRBV20-1 and TRBJ2-2; D is possibly TRBD2 (5 bases). V was clipped by 5 bases and J by 2 bases, with 9 bases between them. Germline CDR1 reads DFQATT; CDR2 reads SNEGSKA (reference sequence). The CDR3 contains 13 residues. CDR3 protein: CSAEEGNTGELFF. The CDR3 nucleotides are TGCAGTGCTGAAGAGGGAAACACCGGGGAGCTGTTTTTT.